What follows are 16 T cell receptor beta chains derived from one specimen sequenced in a study of molecular identifiers for immune sequencing clone quantification. TCRdb reprocessed the PCR reads with MiXCR, giving one entry per CDR3 protein. The sample yields hundreds of thousands of distinct CDR3 sequences, 25% seen once. The sample taken for sequencing was naive CD8+ T cells from blood, with Jurkat cell RNA spiked in. Subset indicated: FACS-sorted CD8+CD4-CCR7+CD45RA+ naive T cells. Receptors originate from a human donor in good health. Some libraries in this study had Jurkat cell RNA spiked in.

The chain uses TRBV6-1 and TRBJ1-2; D remains ambiguous. The V gene lost 8 bases and the J gene lost 5 bases, with 6 bases spanning the gap. CDR1 and CDR2 from the germline V gene are MNHNS and SASEGT. This CDR3 comprises 10 residues. The CDR3 here is CASREYGYTF. For the CDR3, the DNA is TGTGCCAGCCGGGAGTATGGCTACACCTTC.

Concerning this clonotype itself: A much bigger clone sits one base away, suggesting this may be a read error. The chain links TRBV28 to TRBJ1-1; 8 bases are shared with TRBD1. The CDR3 covers 17 residues. Germline V gene data show CDR1 as MDHEN and CDR2 as SYDVKM. Trimming cost V 7 bases and J 0 bases; bases outside gene matches: 13. The CDR3 sequence: CASNSGQEILMNTEAFF. The CDR3 coding sequence is TGTGCCAGCAATTCGGGACAGGAGATCTTAATGAACACTGAAGCTTTCTTT. The full variable domain, rest sourced from reference TRBV28 and TRBJ1-1, is DVKVTQSSRYLVKRTGEKVFLECVQDMDHENMFWYRQDPGLGLRLIYFSYDVKMKEKGDIPEGYSVSREKKERFSLILESASTNQTSMYLCASNSGQEILMNTEAFFGQGTRLTVV.

Ten or more counts support this clonotype. The chain recombines TRBV5-1 with TRBJ2-1; D gene ambiguous. Trimming removed 0 bases at V and 8 bases at J, with 9 bases between. The CDR3 length is 13 residues. Germline V lookup: CDR1 SGHRS, CDR2 YFSETQ. Here the CDR3 reads CASSLEWYDEQFF. The CDR3 DNA follows: TGCGCCAGCAGCTTGGAGTGGTATGATGAGCAGTTCTTC.

The chain carries TRBV5-8 and TRBJ1-5, with TRBD1 identical over 10 bases. Per the germline V gene, CDR1 is SGHTS and CDR2 is YDEGEE. The trim removed 3 bases at V and 6 bases at J, leaving 3 bases unmatched. This CDR3 is built from 14 residues. CDR3 DNA sequence: TGTGCCAGCAGCTGGGGGACAGGGGTTCAGCCCCAGCATTTT. This translates into CASSWGTGVQPQHF.

This clonotype has more than one count but fewer than ten. The chain recombines TRBV30 with TRBJ2-7; TRBD2 matches at 11 bases. Germline V gene sequence: CDR1 GTSNPN, CDR2 SVGIG (reference sequence). J lost 4 bases, V lost 2 bases, and 1 base had no gene match. This CDR3 contains 13 residues. CDR3 region: CAWSTSGSYEQYF. The CDR3 region has the DNA TGTGCCTGGAGTACTAGCGGGAGTTACGAGCAGTACTTC.

Comments on this clonotype: This clone may be a read error of a much larger clone one base away. This is likely a read error, given that the CDR3 carries no conserved phenylalanine or tryptophan at its end. CDR3 amino acids: CASRGQGREEKLFY. CDR3 bases: TGTGCCAGCAGGGGACAGGGGAGAGAGGAAAAACTGTTTTAT. The V gene is TRBV2, the J gene TRBJ1-4; TRBD1 aligns across 10 bases. The CDR3 has 14 amino acids. Germline V gene sequence: CDR1 SNHLY, CDR2 FYNNEI. The trim removed 6 bases at V and 8 bases at J, leaving 6 bases unmatched.

This clonotype has at least ten counts. The rearrangement links TRBV19 to TRBJ2-2, with D possibly matching TRBD2 (6 bases). Trimming pared 5 bases from V and 5 bases from J, leaving 9 bases between. Germline CDR1 is LNHDA and CDR2 is SQIVND (reference sequence). The CDR3 loop spans 13 amino acids. CDR3 region: CASSQGGTGELFF. CDR3 nucleotides: TGTGCCAGTAGTCAGGGAGGAACCGGGGAGCTGTTTTTT.

The rearrangement uses TRBV6-2 or TRBV6-3 and TRBJ2-3; TRBD1 agrees at 10 bases. This CDR3 has 16 amino acids. V trimming: 2 bases; J trimming: 2 bases; junction bases outside the gene matches: 4. Germline lookup yields CDR1 MNHEY and CDR2 SVGEGT. CDR3 residues: CASSYPGQGYTDTQYF. The CDR3 DNA is TGTGCCAGCAGTTACCCGGGACAGGGGTACACAGATACGCAGTATTTT.

In this sample, this clonotype turned up many times. The chain couples TRBV12-3 or TRBV12-4 to TRBJ2-3; D remains ambiguous. The CDR3 covers 13 residues. Deletions cut 4 bases from V and 6 bases from J, with 11 bases between. The CDR3 nucleotides read TGTGCCAGCAGTTCCAATATAGTGGATACGCAGTATTTT. Translated: CASSSNIVDTQYF.

This clonotype turned up a few times. One base away lies a much larger clone, so this may be a sequencing read error. V usage is TRBV7-2 and J usage is TRBJ2-7, with 12 bases lining up with TRBD2. CDR3 length: 13 residues. V lost 5 bases to trimming and J lost 9 bases; unmatched junction nucleotides: 5. Germline-derived CDR1 and CDR2 are SGHTA and FQGNSA. CDR3 loop: CASSEGLAGAQYF. For the CDR3, the DNA is TGTGCCAGCAGCGAGGGACTAGCGGGCGCGCAGTACTTC.

This clonotype was observed a few times. The V gene is TRBV6-5, the J gene TRBJ2-5; D remains ambiguous. The CDR3 loop spans 14 amino acids. Trimming pared 2 bases from V and 1 base from J, leaving 8 bases between. Germline-derived CDR1 and CDR2 are MNHEY and SVGAGI. For the CDR3, the DNA is TGTGCCAGCAGTTACCAGCCCTCCCAAGAGACCCAGTACTTC. Translation: CASSYQPSQETQYF.

This chain uses TRBV5-1 with TRBJ2-5; 12 nucleotides match TRBD2. V was pared by 4 bases and J by 2 bases, with 3 bases of the junction left unmatched. CDR1 is SGHRS and CDR2 is YFSETQ in the germline V gene. CDR3 length equals 15 residues. CDR3 DNA sequence: TGCGCCAGCAGCGGACTAGCGGGGAGTCAAGAGACCCAGTACTTC. Its translation is CASSGLAGSQETQYF.

This clonotype was counted a few times. The chain joins TRBV7-9 to TRBJ2-1; TRBD2 matches at 12 bases. Looked up from germline, CDR1 is SEHNR and CDR2 is FQNEAQ (reference sequence). The V segment lost 5 bases and the J segment 6 bases; nucleotides outside the gene matches: 8. This CDR3 has 16 residues. The DNA for the CDR3 is TGTGCCAGCAGCGATCGACTAGCGGGAGAGCTCAATGAGCAGTTCTTC. Protein: CASSDRLAGELNEQFF.

The chain links TRBV14 to TRBJ2-5; 9 bases agree with TRBD2. The CDR3 has 15 amino acids. Germline trimming cut 8 bases from V and 5 bases from J; bases unmatched to any gene: 12. CDR1 SGHDN and CDR2 FVKESK come from the germline V gene. CDR3 sequence: CASRGLERGVETQYF. In nucleotides, the CDR3 is TGTGCCAGCCGGGGCCTGGAGCGGGGGGTGGAGACCCAGTACTTC.

With respect to this clonotype: At one end, the junction sequence differs from germline, possibly due to a read error. The chain joins TRBV7-2 to TRBJ2-5, with D maybe TRBD1 (6 bases). The length of the CDR3 is 15 residues. In germline, CDR1 is SGHTA, CDR2 FQGNSA. The CDR3 is CASNLGQGPGEPQYF. CDR3 sequence (DNA): TGTGCCAGCAACCTGGGGCAGGGGCCCGGAGAGCCCCAGTACTTC.

There are many counts of this clonotype. The junction and the germline gene differ at one end; a read error may be behind it. This chain joins TRBV5-3 and TRBJ2-2, with 7 nucleotides matching TRBD1. TRBV5-3 falls under the ORF class, with uncertain function. The CDR3 runs to 15 residues. The CDR3 here is CASSLRQGDTGELFF. CDR3 nucleotides: TGTGCCAGCAGCTTGCGACAGGGCGACACCGGGGAGCTGTTTTTT.